The 14 T cell receptor beta chains below were found in one sample sequenced in a study of spatial heterogeneity in lung cancer. Noted time point: sample taken at primary tumor resection. Tumor, nontumor lung or frozen PBMC supplied whole RNA, sequenced without sorting. TCRdb re-called the 5' RACE reads through MiXCR, storing one row per CDR3 protein. The sample carries tens of thousands of distinct CDR3 sequences, 10% to 15% recorded once. The sample was PBMCs, taken at surgery. The receptors stem from a male donor with early-stage non-small cell lung cancer.

The V and J genes are TRBV5-4 and TRBJ2-5, with TRBD2 as a possible D gene (6 bases). Germline CDR1 reads SGHNT; CDR2 reads YYREEE (reference sequence). This CDR3 comprises 12 residues. The V end lost 0 bases, the J end lost 10 bases, and 10 bases lay between the germline ends. This CDR3 reads CASSLDGEVQYF. The CDR3 DNA reads TGTGCCAGCAGCTTGGATGGGGAGGTCCAGTACTTC.

The chain carries TRBV6-1 and TRBJ2-3; D remains ambiguous. Germline loops: CDR1 MNHNS, CDR2 SASEGT. This CDR3 comprises 16 residues. Trimming stripped 7 bases from V and 9 bases from J, with 26 bases between. The CDR3 DNA reads as TGTGCCAGCACCCCGGCCGACCACATCCCCGACGAGACGCAGTATTTT. It codes for CASTPADHIPDETQYF.

The chain links TRBV6-5 to TRBJ1-5; 7 bases align to TRBD1. Germline-derived CDR1 and CDR2 are MNHEY and SVGAGI. This CDR3 is 13 amino acids long. The CDR3 here is CSSSTGADQPQHF. The CDR3 DNA follows: TGTTCCTCCTCTACAGGGGCCGATCAGCCCCAGCATTTT.

The genes are TRBV7-2 and TRBJ1-2, with a tentative D call TRBD1 (5 bases). The CDR3 length is 14 residues. Germline CDR1 SGHTA, CDR2 FQGNSA. Trimming left V 4 bases short and J 4 bases short, with 13 bases between. CDR3 nucleotides: TGTGCCAGCAGCTCCATGCAGGGAGGCTATGGCTACACCTTC. Translation: CASSSMQGGYGYTF.

This clonotype was seen a few times. The V and J genes are TRBV29-1 and TRBJ1-1; D possibly corresponds to TRBD1 (5 bases). CDR1 and CDR2 from the germline V gene are SQVTM and ANQGSEA. The V gene lost 7 bases and the J gene lost 2 bases, with 17 bases spanning the gap. CDR3 length: 14 residues. CDR3 sequence reads: CSALISGFNTEAFF. The CDR3 DNA sequence: TGCAGCGCATTGATTTCAGGGTTTAACACTGAAGCTTTCTTT.

This rearrangement joins TRBV2 to TRBJ2-3, with TRBD2 matching 11 bases. This CDR3 has 17 residues. From germline, CDR1 is SNHLY and CDR2 FYNNEI. V gave up 4 bases and J gave up 4 bases; unmatched junction bases: 10. The CDR3 spells CASSVDYSGGGADTQYF. The CDR3 nucleotides read TGTGCCAGCAGTGTTGATTATAGCGGGGGGGGGGCAGATACGCAGTATTTT.

The chain employs TRBV21-1 and TRBJ2-5; the table's D call, TRBD1, has no DNA check behind it. TRBV21-1 is annotated as a pseudogene. This CDR3 region has 15 residues. This CDR3 reads CASSVPGHLRETQYF. The CDR3 nucleotides are TGTGCCAGCAGCGTGCCGGGACACCTTCGGGAGACCCAGTACTTC.

This clonotype has just a few counts. The V and J genes are TRBV6-2 or TRBV6-3 and TRBJ1-2; 7 nucleotides align to TRBD1. The CDR3 length is 14 residues. J lost 6 bases, V lost 5 bases, and 9 bases had no gene match. Germline V gene data show CDR1 as MNHEY and CDR2 as SVGEGT. This CDR3 reads CASSTSDRADGYTF. Written as DNA, the CDR3 is TGTGCCAGCAGTACCTCAGACAGGGCGGATGGCTACACCTTC.

This clonotype was picked up a small number of times. This rearrangement joins TRBV6-1 to TRBJ1-1; no clear D. Between the trimmed V and J ends, which lost 2 bases and 11 bases, there was a span of 12 bases. In germline, CDR1 is MNHNS, CDR2 SASEGT. The CDR3 totals 12 residues. The CDR3 sequence: CASSELERPAFF. CDR3 sequence (DNA): TGTGCCAGCAGTGAACTCGAGAGGCCGGCTTTCTTT.

The chain employs TRBV2 and TRBJ2-7; 8 bases fit TRBD2. The V and J ends lost 5 bases and 6 bases, in that order; junction bases with no gene match: 9. The length of the CDR3 is 14 residues. Per germline, CDR1 SNHLY and CDR2 FYNNEI. Written as DNA, the CDR3 is TGTGCCAGCAGTCCTTTGGCGGGAGGAGGCGAGCAGTACTTC. It codes for CASSPLAGGGEQYF.

The chain recombines TRBV29-1 with TRBJ2-3; D not resolved. The CDR3 runs 12 residues. CDR1 and CDR2 (germline): SQVTM, ANQGSEA. V was clipped by 7 bases and J by 0 bases, with 8 bases between them. In nucleotides, the CDR3 is TGCAGCGGCCTGCAGAGCACAGATACGCAGTATTTT. Protein sequence: CSGLQSTDTQYF.

The V call is TRBV6-1, the J call TRBJ2-7; D call uncertain. V shed 11 bases and J shed 2 bases, with 13 bases lying between them. Germline CDR1 and CDR2: MNHNS and SASEGT. The CDR3 is made up of 12 amino acids. In DNA, the CDR3 is TGTGCCTTTCAGAGTAACCCCTACGAGCAGTACTTC. As protein: CAFQSNPYEQYF.

The V gene is TRBV10-3, the J gene TRBJ2-7; TRBD2 matches 9 bases. CDR1 is ENHRY and CDR2 is SYGVKD in the germline V gene. There are 12 residues in the CDR3. V shed 4 bases, J shed 5 bases, and the junction held 0 bases outside the gene matches. The CDR3 protein is CAISGLADEQYF. As DNA, the CDR3 is TGTGCCATCAGTGGACTAGCGGACGAGCAGTACTTC.

This clonotype came up a few times. This sequence joins TRBV18 and TRBJ1-2; D is unresolved. The V gene's germline CDR1 is KGHSH and CDR2 LQKENI. Trimming cost V 0 bases and J 5 bases, with 13 bases left between them. The CDR3 runs 15 residues. This CDR3 is CASSPPMEGEYGYTF. DNA of the CDR3: TGTGCCAGCTCACCACCGATGGAAGGAGAGTATGGCTACACCTTC.